These 10 T cell receptor beta chains share one sample of origin, sequenced in a study of cytomegalovirus exposure and HLA in healthy donors. PCR employed 60 Vbeta and 13 Jbeta primers. Method: immunoSEQ multiplex PCR; TCRdb's copy keeps in-frame clones and lacks some. The sample table sets out 150,000 or so clones. The sequenced material came from PBMCs. Source of these receptors: a young man in good health and CMV-seronegative.

The V call is TRBV7-3, the J call TRBJ2-3; no firm D call. V was trimmed by 0 bases and J by 2 bases, leaving 12 bases between them. Germline loops: CDR1 SGHTA, CDR2 FQGTGA. CDR3 size: 16 residues. The CDR3 coding sequence is TGTGCCAGCAGCTTAACTGGCACCTCGTTCACAGATACGCAGTATTTT. Protein sequence: CASSLTGTSFTDTQYF.

The CDR3 bases are TGTGCCACCAGCAGTGAGATCGGGGGGAGGGCCTTCAATGAGCAGTTCTTC. Translation gives CATSSEIGGRAFNEQFF. V usage is TRBV15 and J usage is TRBJ2-1; TRBD2 aligns across 7 bases. Germline V CDR1 and CDR2: LNHNV, YYDKDF (reference sequence). CDR3 length: 17 residues. V lost 3 bases and J lost 6; bases outside the gene matches: 14.

The chain couples TRBV7-3 to TRBJ2-7; D gene unclear. V dropped 5 bases and J dropped 1 base, with 12 bases sitting between them. Germline V CDR1 and CDR2: SGHTA, FQGTGA. The CDR3 extends over 14 amino acids. The CDR3 here is CASSLEHASYEQYF. DNA for the CDR3: TGTGCCAGCAGCCTCGAGCACGCGTCCTACGAGCAGTACTTC.

This sequence joins TRBV27 and TRBJ2-1, with 13 bases aligning to TRBD2. Per the germline V gene, CDR1 is MNHEY and CDR2 is SMNVEV (reference sequence). The V segment lost 3 bases and the J segment 8 bases; nucleotides outside the gene matches: 4. The CDR3 loop spans 15 amino acids. The DNA for the CDR3 is TGTGCCAGCAGTTTGGGCACTAGCGGGAGGGATGAGCAGTTCTTC. Residues: CASSLGTSGRDEQFF.

The rearrangement links TRBV9 to TRBJ2-7; possibly TRBD1 for D (5 bases). Per the germline V gene, CDR1 is SGDLS and CDR2 is YYNGEE. The V and J ends lost 4 bases and 0 bases respectively, with 14 bases between them. This CDR3 has 15 residues. The CDR3 protein is CASSPGVDSSYEQYF. CDR3 bases: TGTGCCAGCAGCCCTGGGGTAGACAGCTCCTACGAGCAGTACTTC. The whole variable domain, filled in from reference TRBV9 and TRBJ2-7, reads DSGVTQTPKHLITATGQRVTLRCSPRSGDLSVYWYQQSLDQGLQFLIQYYNGEERAKGNILERFSAQQFPDLHSELNLSSLELGDSALYFCASSPGVDSSYEQYFGPGTRLTVT.

The rearrangement joins TRBV5-6 to TRBJ1-1; D uncertain. The CDR3 is made up of 12 amino acids. Germline V CDR1 and CDR2: SGHDT, YYEEEE. The V gene lost 1 base and the J gene lost 7 bases, with 8 bases spanning the gap. The CDR3 DNA is TGTGCCAGCAGCTTGCATGAGGGTGAAGCTTTCTTT. Translated: CASSLHEGEAFF.

The genes are TRBV4-1 and TRBJ1-1, with a possible D match to TRBD1 (5 bases). Germline loops: CDR1 MGHRA, CDR2 YSYEKL. The V gene lost 4 bases and the J gene lost 5 bases, with 20 bases spanning the gap. The CDR3 consists of 16 residues. The CDR3 DNA reads as TGCGCCAGCAGCCCCGGGCAGGGTGGTGAATGGACTGAAGCTTTCTTT. It encodes CASSPGQGGEWTEAFF.

The chain couples TRBV4-3 to TRBJ2-7, with 9 bases that match TRBD2. J gave up 4 bases and V 3 bases, and 7 bases lay outside the gene matches. CDR1 is LGHNA and CDR2 is YSLEER in the germline V gene. The CDR3 runs to 15 residues. In DNA, the CDR3 is TGCGCCAGCAGCCAGGGTAGCGGGAGTTCGTACGAGCAGTACTTC. Protein: CASSQGSGSSYEQYF.

V is TRBV30 and J is TRBJ2-7; TRBD2 might be the D (5 bases). The CDR3 has 14 amino acids. Germline V gene data show CDR1 as GTSNPN and CDR2 as SVGIG (reference sequence). Trimming removed 8 bases at V and 4 bases at J, with 21 bases between. CDR3 nucleotide sequence: TGTGCCCATGGTCAGAGGGCAAGGCGTTACGAGCAGTACTTC. Translation: CAHGQRARRYEQYF.

The chain joins TRBV27 to TRBJ2-5; possibly TRBD1 for D (6 bases). V lost 5 bases, J lost 0 bases, and 10 bases lay in between. This CDR3 is built from 14 residues. The germline CDR1 and CDR2 sequences are MNHEY and SMNVEV (reference sequence). The CDR3, as DNA: TGTGCCAGCAGTATCCGGGACAACCAAGAGACCCAGTACTTC. It yields the protein CASSIRDNQETQYF.